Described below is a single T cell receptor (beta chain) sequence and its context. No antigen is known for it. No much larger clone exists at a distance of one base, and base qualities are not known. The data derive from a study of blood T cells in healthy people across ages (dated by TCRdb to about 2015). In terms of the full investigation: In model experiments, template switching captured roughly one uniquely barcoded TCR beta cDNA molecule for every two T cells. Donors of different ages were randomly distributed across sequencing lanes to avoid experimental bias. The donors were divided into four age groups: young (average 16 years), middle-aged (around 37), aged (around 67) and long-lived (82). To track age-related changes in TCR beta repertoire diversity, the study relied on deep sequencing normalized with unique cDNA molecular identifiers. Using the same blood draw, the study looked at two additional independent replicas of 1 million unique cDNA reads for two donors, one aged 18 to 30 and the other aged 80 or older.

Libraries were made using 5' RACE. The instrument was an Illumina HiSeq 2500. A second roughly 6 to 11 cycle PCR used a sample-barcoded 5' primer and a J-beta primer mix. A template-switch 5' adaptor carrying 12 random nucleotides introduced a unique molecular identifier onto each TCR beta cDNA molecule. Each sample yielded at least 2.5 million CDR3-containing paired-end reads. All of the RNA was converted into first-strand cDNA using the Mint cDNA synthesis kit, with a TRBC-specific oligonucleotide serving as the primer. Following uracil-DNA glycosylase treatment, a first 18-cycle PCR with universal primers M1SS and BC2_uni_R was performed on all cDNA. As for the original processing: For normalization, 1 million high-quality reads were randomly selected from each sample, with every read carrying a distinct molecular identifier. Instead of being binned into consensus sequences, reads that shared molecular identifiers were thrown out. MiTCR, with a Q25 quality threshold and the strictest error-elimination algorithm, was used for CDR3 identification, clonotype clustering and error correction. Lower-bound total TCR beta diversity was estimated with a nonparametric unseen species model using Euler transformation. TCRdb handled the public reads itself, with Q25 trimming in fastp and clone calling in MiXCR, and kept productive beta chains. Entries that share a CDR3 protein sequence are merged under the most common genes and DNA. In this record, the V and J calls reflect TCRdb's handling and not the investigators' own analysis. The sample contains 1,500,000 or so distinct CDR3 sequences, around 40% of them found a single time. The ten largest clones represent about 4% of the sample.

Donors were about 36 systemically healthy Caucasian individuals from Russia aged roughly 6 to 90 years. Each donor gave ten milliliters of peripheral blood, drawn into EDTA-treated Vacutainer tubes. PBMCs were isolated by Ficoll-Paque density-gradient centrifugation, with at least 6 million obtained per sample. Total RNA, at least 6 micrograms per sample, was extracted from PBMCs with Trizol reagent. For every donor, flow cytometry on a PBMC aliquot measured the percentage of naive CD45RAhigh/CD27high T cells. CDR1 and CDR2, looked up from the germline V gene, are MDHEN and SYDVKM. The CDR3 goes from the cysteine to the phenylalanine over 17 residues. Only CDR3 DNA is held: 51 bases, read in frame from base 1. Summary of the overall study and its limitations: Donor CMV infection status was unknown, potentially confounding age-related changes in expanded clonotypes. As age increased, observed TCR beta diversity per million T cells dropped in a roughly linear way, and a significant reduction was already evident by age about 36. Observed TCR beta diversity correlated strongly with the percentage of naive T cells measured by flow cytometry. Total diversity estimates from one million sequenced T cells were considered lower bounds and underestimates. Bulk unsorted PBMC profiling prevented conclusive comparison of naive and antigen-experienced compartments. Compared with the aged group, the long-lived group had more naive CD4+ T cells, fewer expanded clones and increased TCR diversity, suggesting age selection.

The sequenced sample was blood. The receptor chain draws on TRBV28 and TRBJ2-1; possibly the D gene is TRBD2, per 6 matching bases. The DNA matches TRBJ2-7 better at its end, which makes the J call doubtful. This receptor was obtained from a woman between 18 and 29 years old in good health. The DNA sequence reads TGTGCCAGCAGTCCAGGGCCTATCAAGTGGACTAACAATGAGCAGTACTTC. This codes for CASSPGPIKWTNNEQYF.